This TCR beta chain originates from a study of post-analysis software for immune sequencing data. Findings of the study overall: In patients, TRBV5-6, TRBV5-1 and TRBV20-1 belonged to five TRBV segments found more frequently than in controls. Samples made in the same batch grouped tightly together by F measure. Those with multiple sclerosis, the patient group, showed significantly lower normalized Chao1 diversity than controls.

As concerns this clonotype: Its antigen is currently unknown.

Unique molecular identifiers were carried by the TCR beta cDNA libraries. A single record per CDR3 protein comes from TCRdb applying MiXCR to the PCR reads. The sample holds 500,000 to 600,000 distinct CDR3 sequences, about 40% seen once. V shed 5 bases and J 0 bases; nucleotides not matched to a gene: 16. This CDR3 has 19 residues. V usage is TRBV12-3 or TRBV12-4 and J usage is TRBJ1-5, with 7 bases fitting TRBD1. The clonotype was recovered from a girl aged 5 to 17 with multiple sclerosis. Sequencing was performed on blood. The CDR3 DNA follows: TGTGCCAGCAGTCCTAGCCCCTCGGACAGGATCTTTAGCAATCAGCCCCAGCATTTT. Its translation is CASSPSPSDRIFSNQPQHF.